This T cell receptor beta chain was captured in a study of blood T cell repertoires in COVID-19. Background on the study: Sources were T cells, B-cell-depleted T cells, or PBMCs; the material itself was cDNA or gDNA.

This clone was found once. After removal of 1 base from V and 3 bases from J, the junction contained 0 bases not matched to a gene. CDR1 is SGHDN and CDR2 is FVKESK in the germline V gene. CDR3 length: 13 amino acids. Recruitment covered about two dozen US areas and drew participants whose ages spanned about 18 to 100 years. As handled by the study authors: Nucleated cell counts were estimated from reference gene primer amplification. Here immunoSEQ multiplex PCR was the method, and the copy in TCRdb shows in-frame clones only, minus some. Clone size and the V and J calls come from that table; the DNA yielded D and trimming. The sample holds about 240,000 clones, around 85% seen once.

J is TRBJ2-7 and V is TRBV14; TRBD1 matches 7 bases. Sequenced material: PBMCs or T cells enriched from blood (not recorded which). This receptor was taken from a woman in her thirties or forties with acute COVID-19. This CDR3 is CASSQAGGYEQYF. CDR3 nucleotides: TGTGCCAGCAGCCAAGCAGGGGGCTACGAGCAGTACTTC.